Presented here are 16 T cell receptor beta chains from one specimen sequenced in a study of cytomegalovirus exposure and HLA in healthy donors. Use of 60 Vbeta and 13 Jbeta primers characterized the PCR. Only in-frame clones appear in the TCRdb table, and some are missing; sequencing was by immunoSEQ multiplex PCR. The profile shows about 140,000 clones, roughly 82% of them singletons. Sequenced sample: PBMCs. The receptors derive from a man aged 18 to 30 in good health and CMV-seropositive.

The chain joins TRBV5-6 to TRBJ2-1; 8 bases are shared with TRBD2. V trimming: 1 base; J trimming: 2 bases; junction bases outside the gene matches: 2. Germline V gene data show CDR1 as SGHDT and CDR2 as YYEEEE. This CDR3 is built from 15 residues. CDR3 DNA: TGTGCCAGCAGCTTGACGGGGGGGCCCTACAATGAGCAGTTCTTC. Its protein product is CASSLTGGPYNEQFF.

The CDR3 loop is CASSVAMTTHNEQFF. The CDR3, as DNA: TGTGCCAGCAGCGTAGCTATGACTACCCACAATGAGCAGTTCTTC. This chain connects TRBV9 to TRBJ2-1; a weak D match, TRBD2 (5 bases). Between the trimmed V and J ends, which lost 0 bases and 5 bases, there was a span of 12 bases. The germline V gene has CDR1 SGDLS and CDR2 YYNGEE. The CDR3 extends over 15 amino acids.

This chain connects TRBV5-8 to TRBJ1-1, with a possible D match to TRBD1 (5 bases). V dropped 2 bases and J dropped 8 bases, with 10 bases sitting between them. The CDR3 covers 12 residues. The germline CDR1 and CDR2 sequences are SGHTS and YDEGEE. The CDR3: CASSFKTAEAFF. In nucleotides, the CDR3 is TGTGCCAGCAGCTTCAAGACAGCAGAAGCTTTCTTT.

This clone was seen a handful of times. The CDR3 DNA reads as TGCGCCAGCTCCGACAGGGGCCACCAGTACTTC. Residues: CASSDRGHQYF. The rearrangement joins TRBV10-1 to TRBJ2-7; 8 bases map to TRBD1. The CDR3 covers 11 residues. Per the germline V gene, CDR1 is WNHNN and CDR2 is SYGVQD (reference sequence). V shed 8 bases and J 10 bases; nucleotides not matched to a gene: 7.

The chain employs TRBV20-1 and TRBJ1-2; no firm D call. This CDR3 spans 10 amino acids. V was trimmed by 4 bases and J by 8 bases, leaving 8 bases between them. Germline V gives CDR1 DFQATT, CDR2 SNEGSKA (reference sequence). The CDR3 sequence is CSAMRGGYTF. Here the CDR3 DNA reads TGCAGTGCTATGCGCGGGGGCTACACCTTC.

The chain carries TRBV27 and TRBJ2-3, with 7 nucleotides matching TRBD2. Germline V gives CDR1 MNHEY, CDR2 SMNVEV (reference sequence). The V segment lost 3 bases and the J segment 6 bases; nucleotides outside the gene matches: 3. The CDR3 length is 13 residues. The CDR3 reads CASSFYGGDTQYF. CDR3 nucleotides: TGTGCCAGCAGTTTTTACGGGGGGGATACGCAGTATTTT.

This clone was counted a single time. J is TRBJ1-2 and V is TRBV27, with D possibly TRBD1 on 5 matching bases. Germline loops: CDR1 MNHEY, CDR2 SMNVEV (reference sequence). V was clipped by 6 bases and J by 2 bases, with 10 bases between them. The CDR3 covers 13 residues. For the CDR3, the DNA is TGTGCCAGCAGATACAGGTTAAACTATGGCTACACCTTC. Translated: CASRYRLNYGYTF.

The chain combines TRBV15 with TRBJ2-1, with 13 positions matching TRBD2. The CDR3 spans 17 residues. Germline V gives CDR1 LNHNV, CDR2 YYDKDF (reference sequence). J was trimmed by 6 bases and V by 5 bases; bases with no gene match: 10. CDR3 in DNA: TGTGCCACCAGCGGAGGGACTAGCGGGAACCCCCTCAATGAGCAGTTCTTC. It encodes CATSGGTSGNPLNEQFF. Full variable domain (outside the CDR3, taken from reference TRBV15 and TRBJ2-1): DAMVIQNPRYQVTQFGKPVTLSCSQTLNHNVMYWYQQKSSQAPKLLFHYYDKDFNNEADTPDNFQSRRPNTSFCFLDIRSPGLGDTAMYLCATSGGTSGNPLNEQFFGPGTRLTVL.

V gene TRBV9 combines with J gene TRBJ1-3; weak D call: TRBD1 (6 bases). V was trimmed by 1 base and J by 2 bases, leaving 19 bases between them. Germline V gene sequence: CDR1 SGDLS, CDR2 YYNGEE. This CDR3 has 18 residues. The CDR3 here is CASSVNPSNRAPGNTIYF. The CDR3 bases are TGTGCCAGCAGCGTAAACCCCTCCAACAGGGCACCTGGAAACACCATATATTTT.

The genes are TRBV27 and TRBJ2-1, with 8 bases aligning to TRBD2. Germline V gene data show CDR1 as MNHEY and CDR2 as SMNVEV (reference sequence). Trimming removed 6 bases from V and 1 base from J; junction bases left unmatched: 11. This CDR3 comprises 17 residues. CDR3 loop: CASSKSVAGYSYNEQFF. The CDR3 nucleotides read TGTGCCAGCAGCAAATCGGTAGCGGGGTATTCCTACAATGAGCAGTTCTTC.

The rearrangement uses TRBV28 and TRBJ1-5; D gene uncertain. There are 15 residues in the CDR3. The V end lost 2 bases, the J end lost 6 bases, and 14 bases lay between the germline ends. Germline V CDR1 and CDR2: MDHEN, SYDVKM. This chain's CDR3 is CASSLNVGVPQPQHF. The CDR3 DNA sequence: TGTGCCAGCAGTTTAAACGTCGGGGTTCCTCAGCCCCAGCATTTT.

The J gene is TRBJ1-1, the V gene TRBV9, with 10 bases that match TRBD1. The CDR3 spans 16 residues. After removal of 5 bases from V and 0 bases from J, the junction contained 7 bases not matched to a gene. Germline lookup yields CDR1 SGDLS and CDR2 YYNGEE. The CDR3 DNA is TGTGCCAGCAGTCGTACCGGGACAGGGGTGAACACTGAAGCTTTCTTT. Protein sequence: CASSRTGTGVNTEAFF.

There are a few counts of this clone. CDR3: CAWSGTYPSGEQFF. CDR3 DNA: TGTGCCTGGTCGGGGACATACCCGTCAGGTGAGCAGTTCTTC. The genes are TRBV30 and TRBJ2-1, with a weak D call TRBD1 (6 bases). V shed 5 bases and J shed 9 bases, with 20 bases lying between them. Germline V CDR1 and CDR2: GTSNPN, SVGIG (reference sequence). The CDR3 is 14 amino acids.

The rearrangement joins TRBV28 to TRBJ1-1, with 9 bases fitting TRBD1. With V trimmed by 7 bases and J by 4 bases, 4 bases remained unmatched. The CDR3 is made up of 13 amino acids. Germline CDR1 MDHEN, CDR2 SYDVKM. In DNA, the CDR3 is TGTGCCAGCACCCCACAGGGGGCCACTGAAGCTTTCTTT. Its protein product is CASTPQGATEAFF.

This clone came up once. The chain has TRBV28 and TRBJ1-5; D is unresolved. The CDR3 totals 13 residues. Looked up from germline, CDR1 is MDHEN and CDR2 is SYDVKM. V lost 5 bases and J 3 bases, leaving 8 bases between the germline ends. The CDR3, as DNA: TGTGCCAGCAGTAGCAGGTCCAATCAGCCCCAGCATTTT. Protein sequence: CASSSRSNQPQHF.

The V call is TRBV5-1, the J call TRBJ2-3, with a weak D call TRBD2 (6 bases). Per the germline V gene, CDR1 is SGHRS and CDR2 is YFSETQ. The CDR3 covers 16 residues. Between the trimmed V and J ends, which lost 0 bases and 5 bases, there was a span of 16 bases. The CDR3 protein is CASSLAGGISRDTQYF. The CDR3 DNA follows: TGCGCCAGCAGCTTGGCCGGGGGTATTAGTAGAGATACGCAGTATTTT.